This T cell receptor beta chain was captured in a study of PD-1 blockade in classical Hodgkin lymphoma. Germline values: CDR1 SNHLY, CDR2 FYNNEI. V shed 4 bases and J shed 1 base, with 7 bases lying between them. The CDR3 runs 13 residues. Here immunoSEQ multiplex PCR was the method, and the copy in TCRdb shows in-frame clones only, minus some. The sample comprises just over 15,000 clones, around 84% of which are singletons, and over 0.65% rests with the top ten. The time point denotes: newly diagnosed, previously untreated cHL patient sample. Negative magnetic selection isolated CD4+ T cells from thawed PBMCs. Investigators turned to newly diagnosed, untreated classical Hodgkin lymphoma PBMCs for comparison. Overall study results and limits: Reported findings placed baseline TCR diversity lower in newly diagnosed patients (compared with healthy donors). Possible causes of repertoire differences, disease activity or prior therapy, remain undefined.

A word on this clone: Its antigen is as yet unknown.

The chain has TRBV2 and TRBJ1-1; D gene ambiguous. What was sequenced was CD4+ T cells from blood. This receptor was obtained from a human donor with classical Hodgkin lymphoma. In DNA, the CDR3 is TGTGCCAGCAGTGGACCGGGGAACACTGAAGCTTTCTTT. Its protein is CASSGPGNTEAFF.